The next 21 T cell receptor beta chains were all read from a single sample in a study of T-cell reconstitution after alpha-beta-depleted transplantation in children. Unique molecular identifiers tagged the TCRbeta library. TCRdb fed the PCR reads into MiXCR, producing one record per CDR3 protein. The sample shows roughly 300,000 distinct CDR3 sequences, around a tenth of them seen only once. The starting material was peripheral blood, obtained 180 days after TCRalphabeta/CD19-depleted stem cell transplant. The receptors come from a male patient between 2 and 10 years old who had a stem cell transplant for chronic granulomatous disease, so the T cells may come from the graft donor.

In its sample, this clonotype was seen many times. The CDR3 region is CASSLVGGAGEQFF. CDR3 nucleotide sequence: TGTGCCAGCAGTTTAGTTGGGGGGGCAGGTGAGCAGTTCTTC. The chain joins TRBV12-3 or TRBV12-4 to TRBJ2-1; perhaps TRBD2 as D (7 bases). V lost 1 base and J 9 bases, leaving 13 bases between the germline ends. The CDR3 is made up of 14 amino acids.

This clonotype showed up many times. The chain recombines TRBV5-1 with TRBJ1-2, with a tentative D call TRBD1 (6 bases). The germline gives CDR1 SGHRS, CDR2 YFSETQ. This CDR3 has 14 residues. V was pared by 0 bases and J by 6 bases, with 12 bases between. CDR3 residues: CASSLDAGDDGYTF. The CDR3 DNA follows: TGCGCCAGCAGCTTGGACGCAGGGGACGATGGCTACACCTTC.

In this sample, this clonotype turned up many times. This chain links TRBV15 with TRBJ2-7; D unresolved. CDR1 and CDR2 from the germline V gene are LNHNV and YYDKDF (reference sequence). The CDR3 has 15 amino acids. The V and J ends lost 0 bases and 0 bases respectively, with 9 bases between them. CDR3 loop: CATSRDRSSSYEQYF. The CDR3 DNA follows: TGTGCCACCAGCAGAGACAGGTCTAGCTCCTACGAGCAGTACTTC.

This clonotype was observed many times. The chain has TRBV3-1 and TRBJ2-3; TRBD2 matches 13 bases. Germline CDR1 is LGHDT and CDR2 is YNNKEL (reference sequence). The CDR3 is 14 residues long. V was clipped by 6 bases and J by 7 bases; unmatched bases: 4. CDR3: CASRRTSGSYTQYF. As DNA, the CDR3 is TGTGCCAGCAGGCGGACTAGCGGGAGCTATACGCAGTATTTT.

This clonotype has a count of ten or more. V gene TRBV29-1 combines with J gene TRBJ2-3, with D unresolved. Germline V gives CDR1 SQVTM, CDR2 ANQGSEA. V dropped 4 bases and J dropped 0 bases, with 5 bases sitting between them. The CDR3 extends over 12 amino acids. The CDR3 loop is CSVGSSTDTQYF. The CDR3, as DNA: TGCAGCGTTGGGAGTAGCACAGATACGCAGTATTTT.

This clonotype was recorded many times. The chain links TRBV27 to TRBJ1-6; D is undetermined. V was clipped by 5 bases and J by 8 bases, with 10 bases between them. This CDR3 comprises 13 residues. Germline lookup yields CDR1 MNHEY and CDR2 SMNVEV (reference sequence). The CDR3 DNA sequence: TGTGCCAGCAGTGCAAGGGCCGATTCACCCCTCCACTTT. It encodes CASSARADSPLHF.

This clonotype was recorded at least ten times. The J gene is TRBJ2-7, the V gene TRBV29-1; weak D call: TRBD2 (5 bases). The CDR3 covers 13 residues. Per germline, CDR1 SQVTM and CDR2 ANQGSEA. Trimming left V 4 bases short and J 3 bases short, with 13 bases between. CDR3 DNA sequence: TGCAGCGTTGTGGGCCGGGGAAACTACGAGCAGTACTTC. This encodes CSVVGRGNYEQYF.

At least ten counts were recorded for this clonotype. V and J are TRBV6-2 or TRBV6-3 and TRBJ2-2, with 13 bases identical to TRBD2. V trimming: 3 bases; J trimming: 6 bases; junction bases outside the gene matches: 4. CDR3 length: 16 residues. Germline assignment: CDR1 MNHEY and CDR2 SVGEGT. The CDR3: CASSYPGLAGSGELFF. The CDR3 DNA reads TGTGCCAGCAGTTATCCGGGACTAGCGGGGTCCGGGGAGCTGTTTTTT.

This clonotype was seen many times. One end of the junction fails to match germline, which may point to a read error. The chain combines TRBV7-8 with TRBJ2-1; TRBD1 aligns across 8 bases. The germline gives CDR1 SGHVS, CDR2 FQNEAQ. CDR3 length: 17 amino acids. CDR3 amino acids: CASSVARQGSSYNEQFF. CDR3 nucleotides: TGTGCCAGCAGCGTAGCCCGACAGGGGAGCTCCTACAATGAGCAGTTCTTC.

The chain uses TRBV11-1 and TRBJ2-7; TRBD1 agrees at 7 bases. The CDR3 runs 16 residues. CDR1 is SGHAT, CDR2 FQDESV, per germline (reference sequence). J gave up 0 bases and V 4 bases, and 9 bases lay outside the gene matches. In DNA, the CDR3 is TGTGCCAGCAGCTCCCGACAGGGCTCAAGCTCCTACGAGCAGTACTTC. Its protein is CASSSRQGSSSYEQYF.

This clonotype was observed at least ten times. The rearrangement joins TRBV5-1 to TRBJ1-1; no reliable D call. Trimming removed 0 bases from V and 6 bases from J, with 9 bases in between. The germline V gene has CDR1 SGHRS and CDR2 YFSETQ. This CDR3 has 13 residues. The CDR3 spells CASSLEGEAEAFF. CDR3 sequence (DNA): TGCGCCAGCAGCTTGGAGGGAGAGGCTGAAGCTTTCTTT.

This clonotype was seen many times. The chain combines TRBV12-3 or TRBV12-4 with TRBJ2-1, with 9 bases identical to TRBD2. Losses at the gene ends were 2 bases for V and 4 bases for J; bases not matched to a gene: 3. There are 15 residues in the CDR3. The CDR3 loop reads CASSLFLAGYNEQFF. For the CDR3, the DNA is TGTGCCAGCAGTTTATTCCTAGCGGGGTACAATGAGCAGTTCTTC.

This clonotype was seen only a few times. The chain links TRBV15 to TRBJ2-4; perhaps TRBD1 as D (6 bases). Germline-derived CDR1 and CDR2 are LNHNV and YYDKDF (reference sequence). This CDR3 has 14 residues. V was pared by 3 bases and J by 11 bases, with 17 bases between. In nucleotides, the CDR3 is TGTGCCACCAGCAGCGGGACACCTGAATCCGTTCAGTACTTC. It specifies CATSSGTPESVQYF.

This clonotype has just a few counts. V is TRBV6-5 and J is TRBJ1-4; a possible D gene is TRBD1 (6 bases). The CDR3 has 16 residues. The V end was cut by 0 bases, the J end by 6 bases, with 14 bases between. The germline gives CDR1 MNHEY, CDR2 SVGAGI. The CDR3 region is CASSYSIGGTDEKLFF. For the CDR3, the DNA is TGTGCCAGCAGTTACTCGATCGGGGGCACGGATGAAAAACTGTTTTTT.

This clonotype was detected ten times or more. The rearrangement uses TRBV14 and TRBJ2-5; tentative D call: TRBD1 (5 bases). This CDR3 is built from 15 residues. Germline CDR1 is SGHDN and CDR2 is FVKESK. The V end lost 1 base, the J end lost 5 bases, and 14 bases lay between the germline ends. CDR3 nucleotide sequence: TGTGCCAGCAGCCAAGTAGCAGGGTATTTGGAGACCCAGTACTTC. Protein product: CASSQVAGYLETQYF.

This clonotype was detected a few times. The chain combines TRBV7-2 with TRBJ2-3; D might be TRBD1 (6 bases). This CDR3 spans 15 amino acids. Germline CDR1 is SGHTA and CDR2 is FQGNSA. V lost 7 bases to trimming and J lost 0 bases, with 14 bases between them. Here the CDR3 DNA reads TGTGCCAGCACCTCCATGGGGGCCAGCACAGATACGCAGTATTTT. Translation: CASTSMGASTDTQYF.

This clonotype was seen at least ten times. The rearrangement uses TRBV5-1 and TRBJ2-2, with D perhaps assigned TRBD1 or TRBD2 (5 bases each). Trimming pared 2 bases from V and 7 bases from J, leaving 15 bases between. The CDR3 is 15 residues long. The germline gives CDR1 SGHRS, CDR2 YFSETQ. CDR3 DNA: TGCGCCAGCAGCTTAACAGGCAGTCGGGACGGGGAGCTGTTTTTT. Its translation is CASSLTGSRDGELFF.

Ten or more counts support this clonotype. CDR3 in amino acids: CAIRDTGLGGTEAFF. The CDR3 DNA is TGTGCCATCAGAGATACAGGGCTTGGGGGGACTGAAGCTTTCTTT. This chain joins TRBV10-3 and TRBJ1-1; D possibly corresponds to TRBD1 (6 bases). With 6 bases removed from V and 5 bases from J, the gap between germline ends came to 19 bases. The CDR3 extends over 15 amino acids. Germline CDR1 reads ENHRY; CDR2 reads SYGVKD.

Of note for this clonotype: A much larger clone lies one base from this, so it may be a read error. The CDR3 coding sequence is TGTGCCGGCACCTCGAGCAATCAGCCCCAGCATTTT. This translates into CAGTSSNQPQHF. The chain employs TRBV28 and TRBJ1-5; no firm D call. CDR1 and CDR2 (germline): MDHEN, SYDVKM. This CDR3 has 12 residues. Trimming took 11 bases from V and 1 from J, leaving 9 bases between them. The variable domain in full, completed from reference TRBV28 and TRBJ1-5, reads DVKVTQSSRYLVKRTGEKVFLECVQDMDHENMFWYRQDPGLGLRLIYFSYDVKMKEKGDIPEGYSVSREKKERFSLILESASTNQTSMYLCAGTSSNQPQHFGDGTRLSIL.

This clonotype was counted at least ten times. The chain combines TRBV7-6 with TRBJ1-2, with D hard to call. Germline V gene data show CDR1 as SGHVS and CDR2 as FNYEAQ. V dropped 2 bases and J dropped 1 base, with 17 bases sitting between them. The CDR3 sequence is 17 residues long. In DNA form, the CDR3 reads TGTGCCAGCAGCTTACGCGCGGAACTCATCTTTAACTATGGCTACACCTTC. Its translation is CASSLRAELIFNYGYTF.

This clonotype was counted ten times or more. The chain links TRBV15 to TRBJ1-5; TRBD1 agrees at 7 bases. V lost 5 bases and J lost 4; bases outside the gene matches: 8. The CDR3 has 15 residues. CDR1 is LNHNV, CDR2 YYDKDF, per germline (reference sequence). The CDR3 DNA follows: TGTGCCACCAGCGTTGGGACAGACCAAAATCAGCCCCAGCATTTT. Translation: CATSVGTDQNQPQHF.